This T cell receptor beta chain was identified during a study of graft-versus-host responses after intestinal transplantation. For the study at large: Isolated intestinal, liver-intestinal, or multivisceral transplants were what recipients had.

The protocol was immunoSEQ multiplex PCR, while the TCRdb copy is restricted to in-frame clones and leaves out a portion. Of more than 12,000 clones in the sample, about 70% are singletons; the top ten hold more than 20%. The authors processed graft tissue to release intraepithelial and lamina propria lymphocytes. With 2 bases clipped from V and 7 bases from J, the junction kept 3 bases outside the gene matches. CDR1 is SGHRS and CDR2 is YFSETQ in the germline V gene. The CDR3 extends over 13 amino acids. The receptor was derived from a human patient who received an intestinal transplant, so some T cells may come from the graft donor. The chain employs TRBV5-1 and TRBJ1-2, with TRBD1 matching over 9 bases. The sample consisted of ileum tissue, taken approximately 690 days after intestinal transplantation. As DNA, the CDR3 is TGCGCCAGCAGCTTAGGGGACAGGGCTGGCTACACCTTC. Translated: CASSLGDRAGYTF.